Listed here are 31 T cell receptor beta chains from one sample, sequenced in a study of T cells in Graves' hyperthyroidism and ophthalmopathy. TCR beta CDR3 sequences were amplified from RNA transcripts. Researchers ran a first-round RT-PCR on the TCR CDR3 using the HTBI primer set. TCRdb reprocessed the multiplex PCR reads with MiXCR, giving one entry per CDR3 protein. The repertoire holds roughly 350,000 distinct CDR3 sequences, with approximately 15% as singletons. The sample was blood. The receptor source for this set is a woman younger than 45 with Graves' hyperthyroidism.

The sample holds many counts of this clonotype. Here the CDR3 DNA reads TGTGCCAGCAGCGCCAGGGGGCTTACAGATACGCAGTATTTT. Translation: CASSARGLTDTQYF. This sequence joins TRBV7-2 and TRBJ2-3; 8 bases map to TRBD1. Losses at the gene ends were 5 bases for V and 3 bases for J; bases not matched to a gene: 4. The CDR3 extends over 14 amino acids. Germline V gene sequence: CDR1 SGHTA, CDR2 FQGNSA.

DNA for the CDR3: TGCGGGATAGGCGGCGGGAGCCGTTTTTCCGGGGAGCTGTTTTTT. It encodes CGIGGGSRFSGELFF. This sequence joins TRBV29-1 and TRBJ2-2, with 7 bases that match TRBD2. The CDR3 length is 15 residues. Germline lookup yields CDR1 SQVTM and CDR2 ANQGSEA.

This clonotype was counted only a few times. This chain connects TRBV6-2 or TRBV6-3 to TRBJ2-3, with D possibly matching TRBD2 (5 bases). Germline loops: CDR1 MNHEY, CDR2 SVGEGT. Deletions cut 3 bases from V and 6 bases from J, with 25 bases between. This CDR3 is built from 18 residues. Written as DNA, the CDR3 is TGTGCCAGCAGTTATCTTCTTGGACTTCCCTTACAAACGGATACGCAGTATTTT. This codes for CASSYLLGLPLQTDTQYF.

This clonotype was detected many times. The rearrangement joins TRBV15 to TRBJ1-4; D possibly corresponds to TRBD1 (5 bases). V was trimmed by 5 bases and J by 3 bases, leaving 10 bases between them. Germline CDR1 LNHNV, CDR2 YYDKDF (reference sequence). The CDR3 spans 14 residues. CDR3 sequence reads: CATSAGSSNEKLFF. The CDR3 DNA reads as TGTGCCACCAGCGCAGGGAGTTCTAATGAAAAACTGTTTTTT.

The CDR3 region is CSARGSTGRESPLHF. Here the CDR3 DNA reads TGCAGTGCTAGGGGCTCGACAGGAAGGGAATCACCCCTCCACTTT. The rearrangement links TRBV20-1 to TRBJ1-6; D possibly corresponds to TRBD1 (6 bases). The CDR3 has 15 residues. V shed 3 bases and J shed 10 bases, with 19 bases lying between them. Germline CDR1 is DFQATT and CDR2 is SNEGSKA (reference sequence).

This clonotype was found many times. The V gene is TRBV6-2 or TRBV6-3, the J gene TRBJ2-2, with D possibly being TRBD2 (6 bases). Germline lookup yields CDR1 MNHEY and CDR2 SVGEGT. V was clipped by 4 bases and J by 7 bases, with 10 bases between them. This CDR3 spans 13 amino acids. The CDR3 DNA reads TGTGCCAGCAGTTGGCAGGGAGGCGGGGAGCTGTTTTTT. Translation: CASSWQGGGELFF.

This clonotype was seen many times. V and J are TRBV10-2 and TRBJ2-7, with 12 bases lining up with TRBD1. This CDR3 spans 20 amino acids. The junction had 21 bases not matched to a gene; V was cut back by 8 bases and J by 1 base. CDR1 is WSHSY and CDR2 is SAAADI in the germline V gene. CDR3 nucleotide sequence: TGCGCCAGCTTAGGCACCTCCGGGACAGGGGGCGCCGCGGTTTCCTACGAGCAGTACTTC. Amino acid sequence: CASLGTSGTGGAAVSYEQYF.

The chain couples TRBV20-1 to TRBJ2-7; perhaps TRBD1 as D (5 bases). V lost 0 bases and J 6 bases, leaving 18 bases between the germline ends. Germline lookup yields CDR1 DFQATT and CDR2 SNEGSKA (reference sequence). This CDR3 has 15 amino acids. The CDR3 DNA sequence: TGCAGTGCTAGAGATCAGCAGGGTTGGGTTCCCGAGCAGTACTTC. Its translation is CSARDQQGWVPEQYF.

This clonotype was counted ten times or more. CDR3 nucleotide sequence: TGTGCCAGCAGCGAGGCGGGACAGCGACAAGAGACCCAGTACTTC. Protein product: CASSEAGQRQETQYF. V is TRBV2 and J is TRBJ2-5, with D possibly being TRBD1 (7 bases). Trimming shortened V by 6 bases and J by 2 bases, and 16 bases separated the two germline ends. CDR3 length: 15 amino acids. CDR1 SNHLY and CDR2 FYNNEI come from the germline V gene.

This clonotype has a handful of counts. This rearrangement joins TRBV6-4 to TRBJ1-5, with 7 bases that match TRBD1. V was clipped by 10 bases and J by 6 bases; unmatched bases: 15. The germline CDR1 and CDR2 sequences are MRHNA and SNTAGT. This CDR3 is built from 15 residues. CDR3 protein: CAMNSGQTCVQPQHF. The CDR3 bases are TGTGCCATGAACTCGGGACAGACGTGCGTTCAGCCCCAGCATTTT.

This clonotype was seen more than once but under ten times. V usage is TRBV6-1 and J usage is TRBJ2-1; TRBD2 agrees at 7 bases. After removal of 6 bases from V and 6 bases from J, the junction contained 5 bases not matched to a gene. The CDR3 runs 13 residues. Germline V CDR1 and CDR2: MNHNS, SASEGT. CDR3: CASRRGLLNEQFF. Written as DNA, the CDR3 is TGTGCCAGCAGAAGGGGACTACTCAATGAGCAGTTCTTC.

This clonotype was detected a few times. This chain joins TRBV7-2 and TRBJ1-2; 8 nucleotides match TRBD1. The CDR3 sequence is 14 residues long. The V gene end was trimmed by 2 bases and the J gene end by 3 bases; junction bases not matched to a gene: 2. Germline assignment: CDR1 SGHTA and CDR2 FQGNSA. This CDR3 is CASSLPGGDYGYTF. CDR3 nucleotide sequence: TGTGCCAGCAGCTTACCAGGGGGCGACTATGGCTACACCTTC.

This clonotype was counted many times. The chain uses TRBV3-1 and TRBJ2-5; no clear D. V lost 4 bases to trimming and J lost 1 base, with 13 bases between them. Germline CDR1 and CDR2: LGHDT and YNNKEL (reference sequence). CDR3 length equals 15 residues. The chain's CDR3 is CASSLRRAIQETQYF. CDR3 coding DNA: TGTGCCAGCAGCCTCCGTAGGGCGATCCAAGAGACCCAGTACTTC.

This clonotype was seen repeatedly, ten times or more. The V gene is TRBV20-1, the J gene TRBJ2-1, with 8 bases aligning to TRBD2. V shed 0 bases, J shed 1 base, and the junction held 8 bases outside the gene matches. This CDR3 spans 17 amino acids. CDR1 DFQATT and CDR2 SNEGSKA come from the germline V gene (reference sequence). The chain's CDR3 is CSARDTTGTRSYNEQFF. In DNA form, the CDR3 reads TGCAGTGCTAGAGATACTACCGGGACTAGATCCTACAATGAGCAGTTCTTC.

This clonotype was seen repeatedly, ten times or more. This chain links TRBV29-1 with TRBJ1-1; D gene ambiguous. The CDR3 contains 12 residues. The V gene's germline CDR1 is SQVTM and CDR2 ANQGSEA. V lost 6 bases and J lost 3, with 11 bases in between. The CDR3 here is CSVSSRDTEAFF. The CDR3, as DNA: TGCAGCGTGTCGAGCCGCGACACTGAAGCTTTCTTT.

Comment on this clonotype: Germline is not matched at one junction end, which may reflect a read error. V is TRBV24-1 and J is TRBJ2-1, with TRBD2 identical over 8 bases. The CDR3 runs to 16 residues. Germline V gene lookup returns CDR1 KGHDR and CDR2 SFDVKD. CDR3 in amino acids: CATSEPTSGRGDERFF. The CDR3 DNA is TGTGCCACCAGTGAACCTACTAGCGGTAGGGGGGATGAGCGGTTCTTC.

This clonotype has ten or more counts. This clone may be a read error of a much larger clone one base away. The chain employs TRBV11-2 and TRBJ2-1; no reliable D call. V was trimmed by 4 bases and J by 8 bases, leaving 12 bases between them. Germline loops: CDR1 SGHAT, CDR2 FQNNGV. This CDR3 contains 13 residues. CDR3 loop: CASSSSGLHEQFF. The CDR3 DNA sequence: TGTGCCAGCAGCTCAAGTGGCCTGCATGAGCAGTTCTTC.

This clonotype was seen a handful of times. The rearrangement links TRBV5-1 to TRBJ2-5, with D possibly matching TRBD1 (6 bases). The CDR3 spans 14 residues. With 5 bases removed from V and 3 bases from J, the gap between germline ends came to 14 bases. Per the germline V gene, CDR1 is SGHRS and CDR2 is YFSETQ. Here the CDR3 DNA reads TGCGCCAGCAGACCAATGGGACAAGAAGAGACCCAGTACTTC. This codes for CASRPMGQEETQYF.

There are many counts of this clonotype. The V and J genes are TRBV7-2 and TRBJ2-7; 8 nucleotides agree with TRBD2. V trimming: 5 bases; J trimming: 3 bases; junction bases outside the gene matches: 9. This CDR3 comprises 15 residues. Germline V gene lookup returns CDR1 SGHTA and CDR2 FQGNSA. Here the CDR3 reads CASSPTSGRVYEQYF. The DNA of the CDR3 is TGTGCCAGCAGCCCCACTAGCGGTCGTGTCTACGAGCAGTACTTC.

This clonotype was counted only a few times. The gene calls are TRBV29-1 and TRBJ2-1; the D is unclear. V was trimmed by 4 bases and J by 0 bases, leaving 7 bases between them. CDR1 SQVTM and CDR2 ANQGSEA come from the germline V gene. The CDR3 is 13 residues long. CDR3 nucleotides: TGCAGCGTTGTGGTTAGCTCCTACAATGAGCAGTTCTTC. Its translation: CSVVVSSYNEQFF.

This clonotype was detected ten times or more. The chain uses TRBV12-3 or TRBV12-4 and TRBJ2-7, with D possibly being TRBD1 (5 bases). The length of the CDR3 is 14 residues. Trimming stripped 3 bases from V and 3 bases from J, with 12 bases between. CDR3 residues: CASSLRQGGYEQYF. The CDR3 DNA is TGTGCCAGCAGTTTGAGGCAGGGCGGCTACGAGCAGTACTTC.

The sample holds many counts of this clonotype. V usage is TRBV28 and J usage is TRBJ1-5, with TRBD1 identical over 7 bases. The germline gives CDR1 MDHEN, CDR2 SYDVKM. The V segment lost 9 bases and the J segment 5 bases; nucleotides outside the gene matches: 7. The CDR3 is 13 residues long. CDR3 in amino acids: CASEGAFHQPQHF. In DNA form, the CDR3 reads TGTGCCAGTGAGGGGGCGTTTCATCAGCCCCAGCATTTT.

The CDR3 DNA reads TGTGCCAGTAGTATTTTTCTGGGGACAGCAAGCTCCTACAATGAGCAGTTCTTC. It translates to CASSIFLGTASSYNEQFF. The chain joins TRBV19 to TRBJ2-1, with 7 positions matching TRBD1. In germline, CDR1 is LNHDA, CDR2 SQIVND (reference sequence). With V trimmed by 3 bases and J by 0 bases, 11 bases remained unmatched. This CDR3 has 18 residues.

V is TRBV20-1 and J is TRBJ2-3; TRBD2 agrees at 14 bases. The J segment lost 7 bases and the V segment lost 3 bases, leaving 9 bases of the junction unmatched. CDR1 and CDR2 (germline): DFQATT, SNEGSKA (reference sequence). There are 16 residues in the CDR3. The CDR3 sequence: CSASPRLAGGPNTQYF. In DNA form, the CDR3 reads TGCAGTGCTAGCCCGCGACTAGCGGGAGGGCCAAATACGCAGTATTTT.

This chain joins TRBV29-1 and TRBJ2-5; 9 bases fit TRBD1. The germline V gene encodes CDR1 SQVTM and CDR2 ANQGSEA. This CDR3 comprises 13 residues. J lost 8 bases, V lost 4 bases, and 8 bases had no gene match. The CDR3 reads CSVGDRVFDTQYF. CDR3 bases: TGCAGCGTTGGGGACAGGGTGTTTGACACCCAGTACTTC.

V and J are TRBV5-8 and TRBJ2-1; 11 bases align to TRBD2. After removal of 5 bases from V and 9 bases from J, the junction contained 10 bases not matched to a gene. Per germline, CDR1 SGHTS and CDR2 YDEGEE. The length of the CDR3 is 15 residues. The CDR3 loop is CASRETSGTAGEQFF. DNA of the CDR3: TGTGCCAGCAGGGAGACTAGCGGGACAGCGGGTGAGCAGTTCTTC.

The gene calls are TRBV6-1 and TRBJ2-2; 11 bases fit TRBD2. CDR1 MNHNS and CDR2 SASEGT come from the germline V gene. V gave up 8 bases and J gave up 9 bases; unmatched junction bases: 17. The CDR3 length is 17 residues. For the CDR3, the DNA is TGTGCCAGCCGCGCCCCCTATAGCGGGAGGGCCGCATGGGAGCTGTTTTTT. It specifies CASRAPYSGRAAWELFF.

This clonotype was counted ten times or more. The rearrangement joins TRBV12-3 or TRBV12-4 to TRBJ2-3; D remains ambiguous. V lost 7 bases and J lost 3, with 17 bases in between. The CDR3 totals 15 residues. CDR3 DNA sequence: TGTGCCAGCACCATAGTGGAACAAACAACAGATACGCAGTATTTT. Translating gives CASTIVEQTTDTQYF.

This clonotype was observed a few times. V usage is TRBV14 and J usage is TRBJ2-6; no clear D gene. The CDR3 consists of 17 residues. The germline gives CDR1 SGHDN, CDR2 FVKESK. The V end was cut by 1 base, the J end by 0 bases, with 10 bases between. CDR3: CASSQGLGNSGANVLTF. Written as DNA, the CDR3 is TGTGCCAGCAGCCAAGGATTGGGGAACTCTGGGGCCAACGTCCTGACTTTC.

The chain combines TRBV10-2 with TRBJ1-5, with D perhaps TRBD1 (5 bases). V lost 2 bases to trimming and J lost 6 bases, with 17 bases between them. This CDR3 has 16 residues. Germline-derived CDR1 and CDR2 are WSHSY and SAAADI. The CDR3 DNA sequence: TGCGCCAGCAGTGAGAGGGTGTCGGGGCAGGGTCAGCCCCAGCATTTT. This codes for CASSERVSGQGQPQHF.

This chain uses TRBV9 with TRBJ1-1, with D perhaps matching TRBD1 (6 bases). Germline CDR1 reads SGDLS; CDR2 reads YYNGEE. The ends were cut back, 4 bases at V and 3 bases at J, with 13 bases in the middle. This CDR3 contains 14 residues. CDR3 region: CASSTTGMDTEAFF. For the CDR3, the DNA is TGTGCCAGCAGCACCACAGGGATGGACACTGAAGCTTTCTTT.